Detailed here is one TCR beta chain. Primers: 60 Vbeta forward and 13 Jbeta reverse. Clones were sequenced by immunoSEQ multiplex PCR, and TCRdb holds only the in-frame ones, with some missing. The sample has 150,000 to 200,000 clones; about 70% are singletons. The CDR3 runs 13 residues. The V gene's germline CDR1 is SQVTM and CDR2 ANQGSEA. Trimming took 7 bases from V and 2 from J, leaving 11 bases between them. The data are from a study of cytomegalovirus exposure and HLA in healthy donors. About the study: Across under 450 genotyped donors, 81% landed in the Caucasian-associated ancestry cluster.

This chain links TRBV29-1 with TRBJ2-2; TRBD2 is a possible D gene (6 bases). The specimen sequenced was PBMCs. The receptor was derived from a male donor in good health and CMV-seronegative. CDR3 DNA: TGCAGCGGAGGGAGGAAAAACACCGGGGAGCTGTTTTTT. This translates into CSGGRKNTGELFF.